The rows below give T cell receptor beta chains drawn from one sample of a study of TIL therapy for anti-PD-1-resistant metastatic lung cancer. The protocol was immunoSEQ multiplex PCR, while the TCRdb copy is restricted to in-frame clones and leaves out a portion. The sample includes under 70,000 clones, around 70% of them seen just once. The sequencing here drew on blood, taken at baseline. The receptors shown here come from a person aged 25 to 80 with non-small cell lung cancer. The CDR3 runs from the conserved cysteine through the conserved F or W.

V	CDR3
TRBV20-1	CSASPDYEQYF
TRBV9	CASSVGGDHYEQYF
TRBV20-1	CSGGQVYGYTF
TRBV6-1	CASSEGHLKETQYF
TRBV4-1	CASSQDSGTYGATYEQYF
TRBV7-8	CASSLGRRLASGETQYF
TRBV28	CATRSEYEQYF
TRBV1	CTSSHTPNSTGGINPPNEKLFF
TRBV5-4	CASRGGNTIYF
TRBV27	CASSLSGTGGFHEQYF
TRBV4-3	CASSLGQAASEQFF
TRBV5-1	CASHEGQGYMVTQYF
TRBV9	CASSAQGSGYTF
TRBV5-1	CASSTEDSVMYSNQPQHF
TRBV6-5	CASRGGGGYQPQHF
TRBV19	CASSIFGRGPANYGYTF
TRBV7-9	CASSFSGAEAFF
TRBV7-3	CASSGGTGYGYTF
TRBV28	CASMISNQPQHF
TRBV25-1	CASTRGTEAFF
TRBV6-1	CASSEMYANTEAFF
TRBV19	CASSPRDGYSNQPQHF
TRBV11-1	CASSPSQQGAIFSAFF
TRBV6-7	CASNRQRNQPQHF
TRBV28	CASSYGQDYEQYF
TRBV9	CASSMRGGDNEQFF
TRBV7-9	CASSFARGDNSPLHF
TRBV28	CASSSYRGQNTEAFF
TRBV27	CASSFRRERFYEQYF
TRBV29-1	CSHSGDGTDTQYF
TRBV25-1	CASSLGGNTEAFF
TRBV6-5	CASRDRPGQPQHF
TRBV2	CASSQSRSEAYNSPLHF
TRBV30	CAWRSDNQPQHF
TRBV20-1	CSASESYEQYF
TRBV5-6	CASSLAASGRIAGELFF
TRBV5-4	CASSPREQGASYGYTF
TRBV6-6	CASSREARPNTEAFF
TRBV5-1	CASSLEGTGGNTIYF
TRBV11-3	CASRDNTEAFF
TRBV9	CASSWGDGNTIYF
TRBV6-5	CASSYSWGTSRYEQYF
TRBV11-2	CASSLVVANTIYF
TRBV6-6	CASRPSGNTEAFF
TRBV28	CASSSLNTIYEQYF
TRBV30	CAWNLGTSGNEQFF
TRBV30	CAWKGPLLSTDTQYF
TRBV15	CATSRDILYEQYF
TRBV25-1	CASSPQGYWGSYEQYF
TRBV19	CASTSPRLPAEQYF
TRBV14	CASSQGGTGLNTYEQYF
TRBV28	CASSFGGVSYEQYF
TRBV19	CASSITSYNEQFF
TRBV10-3	CAISESKGLNTEAFF
TRBV19	CASSIAGINEQYF